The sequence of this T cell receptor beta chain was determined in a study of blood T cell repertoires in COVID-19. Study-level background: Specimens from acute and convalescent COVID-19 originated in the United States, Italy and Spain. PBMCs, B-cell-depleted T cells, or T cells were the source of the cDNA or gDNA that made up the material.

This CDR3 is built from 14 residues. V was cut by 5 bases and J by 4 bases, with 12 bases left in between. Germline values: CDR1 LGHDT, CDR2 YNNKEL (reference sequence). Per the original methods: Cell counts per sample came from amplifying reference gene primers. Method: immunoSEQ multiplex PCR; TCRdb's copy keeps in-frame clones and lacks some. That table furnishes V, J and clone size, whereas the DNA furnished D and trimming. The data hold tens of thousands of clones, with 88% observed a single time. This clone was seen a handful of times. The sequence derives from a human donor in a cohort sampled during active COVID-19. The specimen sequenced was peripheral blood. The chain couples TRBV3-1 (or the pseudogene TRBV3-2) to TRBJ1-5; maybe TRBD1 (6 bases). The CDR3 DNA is TGTGCCAGCAGCTCCGGGACAATTAATCAGCCCCAGCATTTT. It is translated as CASSSGTINQPQHF.